The clone carrying this T cell receptor beta chain was seen at least ten times. A single record per CDR3 protein comes from TCRdb applying MiXCR to the 5' RACE reads. The sample includes tens of thousands of distinct CDR3 sequences, 7% of them seen just once. As for time point: sample taken at primary tumor resection. The data were taken from a study of spatial heterogeneity in lung cancer. Trimming shortened V by 3 bases and J by 7 bases, and 12 bases separated the two germline ends. The length of the CDR3 is 13 residues. The V gene's germline CDR1 is MDHEN and CDR2 SYDVKM. The receptor was isolated from a male donor with early-stage non-small cell lung cancer. The sequences come from PBMCs, collected at surgery. The chain recombines TRBV28 with TRBJ1-2; tentatively, D is TRBD1 (6 bases). In DNA, the CDR3 is TGTGCCAGCAGTTTCCAGGGGAGGGCTGGCTACACCTTC. This translates into CASSFQGRAGYTF.